These 14 T cell receptor beta chains originate from one sample sequenced in a study of blood T cell repertoires in COVID-19. Profiling relied on immunoSEQ multiplex PCR, and the TCRdb table lists in-frame clones only, not all of them. The sample lists roughly 130,000 clones; around 90% were seen once. The sample consisted of peripheral blood. These receptors all stem from a man in his fifties with active COVID-19.

The chain recombines TRBV18 with TRBJ1-1; no reliable D call. Trimming stripped 3 bases from V and 1 base from J, with 6 bases between. The CDR3 consists of 13 residues. Germline V gene lookup returns CDR1 KGHSH and CDR2 LQKENI. Here the CDR3 reads CASSPNKNTEAFF. The CDR3 nucleotides read TGTGCCAGCTCACCTAACAAGAACACTGAAGCTTTCTTT. The variable domain in full, with the rest retrieved from reference TRBV18 and TRBJ1-1, is NAGVMQNPRHLVRRRGQEARLRCSPMKGHSHVYWYRQLPEEGLKFMVYLQKENIIDESGMPKERFSAEFPKEGPSILRIQQVVRGDSAAYFCASSPNKNTEAFFGQGTRLTVV.

The chain recombines TRBV19 with TRBJ2-2; D is possibly TRBD2 (6 bases). From germline, CDR1 is LNHDA and CDR2 SQIVND (reference sequence). The V end was cut by 5 bases, the J end by 1 base, with 20 bases between. The length of the CDR3 is 18 residues. CDR3 DNA: TGTGCCAGTAGTTCCCACCCGAATTTAGCGGAGAACACCGGGGAGCTGTTTTTT. Amino acid sequence: CASSSHPNLAENTGELFF.

The genes are TRBV16 and TRBJ1-5; no clear D gene. The V end was cut by 0 bases, the J end by 4 bases, with 10 bases between. The CDR3 extends over 15 amino acids. Germline V CDR1 and CDR2: KGHSY, FQNENV. Here the CDR3 DNA reads TGTGCCAGCAGCCAATCAGCTTCGGGAAATCAGCCCCAGCATTTT. It codes for CASSQSASGNQPQHF.

This clone was counted between two and nine times. The chain employs TRBV27 and TRBJ2-5; 8 nucleotides agree with TRBD2. The V gene's germline CDR1 is MNHEY and CDR2 SMNVEV (reference sequence). The V segment lost 8 bases and the J segment 0 bases; nucleotides outside the gene matches: 11. This CDR3 spans 16 amino acids. CDR3 region: CASAPGLVPHQETQYF. CDR3 bases: TGTGCCAGCGCTCCGGGACTAGTCCCCCACCAAGAGACCCAGTACTTC.

The V gene is TRBV5-1, the J gene TRBJ2-5; D is unclear. The CDR3 is 15 amino acids. The germline V gene has CDR1 SGHRS and CDR2 YFSETQ. Between the trimmed V and J ends, which lost 0 bases and 5 bases, there was a span of 14 bases. The CDR3 DNA reads as TGCGCCAGCAGCTTGGATTCCCCAGGATGGGAGACCCAGTACTTC. Encoded protein: CASSLDSPGWETQYF.

The chain employs TRBV2 and TRBJ2-1; 11 bases match TRBD2. Per the germline V gene, CDR1 is SNHLY and CDR2 is FYNNEI. The trim removed 8 bases at V and 6 bases at J, leaving 6 bases unmatched. The length of the CDR3 is 14 residues. CDR3 nucleotides: TGTGCCAGCCGACTAGCGGGGCTTTTCAATGAGCAGTTCTTC. As protein: CASRLAGLFNEQFF.

The V gene is TRBV7-2, the J gene TRBJ2-3; possibly TRBD2 for D (5 bases). V dropped 2 bases and J dropped 6 bases, with 15 bases sitting between them. Germline CDR1 is SGHTA and CDR2 is FQGNSA. CDR3 length: 15 amino acids. CDR3 DNA sequence: TGTGCCAGCAGCTTAACGCCAACTCGAGGGGATACGCAGTATTTT. Translating it yields CASSLTPTRGDTQYF.

Details on this clone: A junction boundary mismatches the germline segment, possibly from a read error. This chain uses TRBV18 with TRBJ1-1; weak D call: TRBD1 (5 bases). This CDR3 is 16 amino acids long. Germline V CDR1 and CDR2: KGHSH, LQKENI. The CDR3 region is CASSPPGGEVGTEAFF. CDR3 nucleotides: TGTGCCAGCTCCCCACCGGGGGGGGAGGTCGGCACTGAAGCTTTCTTT.

V and J are TRBV12-3 or TRBV12-4 and TRBJ1-2, with 8 nucleotides matching TRBD1. The CDR3 runs 12 residues. Germline trimming cut 5 bases from V and 13 bases from J; bases unmatched to any gene: 9. CDR3 sequence reads: CASSTGQGFSTF. The CDR3 nucleotides are TGTGCCAGCAGTACCGGACAGGGTTTCTCCACCTTC.

CDR3 sequence: CASRGQQNTEAFF. DNA for the CDR3: TGCGCCAGCAGGGGCCAGCAGAACACTGAAGCTTTCTTT. This rearrangement joins TRBV5-1 to TRBJ1-1, with D unresolved. The CDR3 is 13 residues long. Trimming pared 5 bases from V and 1 base from J, leaving 9 bases between. CDR1 SGHRS and CDR2 YFSETQ come from the germline V gene.

J is TRBJ1-1 and V is TRBV14; a weak D match, TRBD1 (6 bases). Trimming shortened V by 0 bases and J by 4 bases, and 9 bases separated the two germline ends. The CDR3 totals 14 residues. In germline, CDR1 is SGHDN, CDR2 FVKESK. CDR3 in DNA: TGTGCCAGCAGCCAAGAATCAGGGGTCACTGAAGCTTTCTTT. It specifies CASSQESGVTEAFF.

The gene calls are TRBV2 and TRBJ1-4; 11 positions match TRBD1. The CDR3 contains 16 residues. CDR1 is SNHLY, CDR2 FYNNEI, per germline. The V segment lost 6 bases and the J segment 10 bases; nucleotides outside the gene matches: 13. CDR3 loop: CASSEITGTGGGKLFF. The CDR3 bases are TGTGCCAGCAGCGAGATTACCGGGACAGGGGGAGGAAAACTGTTTTTT. Together with reference TRBV2 and TRBJ1-4, the CDR3 gives the full variable domain: EPEVTQTPSHQVTQMGQEVILRCVPISNHLYFYWYRQILGQKVEFLVSFYNNEISEKSEIFDDQFSVERPDGSNFTLKIRSTKLEDSAMYFCASSEITGTGGGKLFFGSGTQLSVL.

J is TRBJ2-7 and V is TRBV7-2; 14 positions match TRBD2. Germline CDR1 is SGHTA and CDR2 is FQGNSA. Trimming removed 5 bases from V and 10 bases from J; junction bases left unmatched: 10. The CDR3 has 15 residues. CDR3 loop: CASSAQGLAGEAQYV. In nucleotides, the CDR3 is TGTGCCAGCAGCGCCCAGGGACTAGCGGGAGAGGCACAGTACGTC.

The genes are TRBV5-8 and TRBJ1-2, with TRBD1 matching 9 bases. V was clipped by 4 bases and J by 2 bases; unmatched bases: 6. The CDR3 runs to 15 residues. Germline CDR1 and CDR2: SGHTS and YDEGEE. This CDR3 reads CASSQPDRGNYGYTF. The CDR3 region has the DNA TGTGCCAGCAGCCAACCGGACAGGGGCAACTATGGCTACACCTTC.